What follows are 20 T cell receptor beta chains derived from one specimen sequenced in a study of CD8+ T cells in alopecia areata. Extracted RNA was reverse transcribed into cDNA, the sequencing template. The repertoire was sequenced with immunoSEQ multiplex PCR; TCRdb's copy has only in-frame clones and lacks some. The sample holds approximately 140,000 clones, roughly 44% seen once. Sample: CD4+ T cells sorted from blood. The receptors stem from a human donor with alopecia areata.

This sequence joins TRBV13 and TRBJ2-6, with TRBD1 matching over 7 bases. The CDR3 runs to 18 residues. The V segment lost 3 bases and the J segment 4 bases; nucleotides outside the gene matches: 12. Germline V gene sequence: CDR1 PRHDT, CDR2 FYEKMQ (reference sequence). The CDR3 DNA reads as TGTGCCAGCAGCTTGCCAGGGGGTCTCGGGGCCGGGGCCAACGTCCTGACTTTC. Its translation: CASSLPGGLGAGANVLTF.

This clone was detected only a few times. The gene calls are TRBV13 and TRBJ2-3; D remains ambiguous. Germline V CDR1 and CDR2: PRHDT, FYEKMQ (reference sequence). V dropped 5 bases and J dropped 1 base, with 13 bases sitting between them. CDR3 length: 15 amino acids. The CDR3 bases are TGTGCCAGCAGCGAGAGCCCTCGACGCACAGATACGCAGTATTTT. It specifies CASSESPRRTDTQYF.

CDR3 DNA: TGCAGCGTTACATCGCCGGGACAGGAGCTACGATTCAATGAGCAGTTCTTC. It is translated as CSVTSPGQELRFNEQFF. The chain combines TRBV29-1 with TRBJ2-1; 8 bases agree with TRBD1. Unmatched junction bases numbered 18, after V lost 5 bases and J lost 6 bases. The CDR3 extends over 17 amino acids. Per germline, CDR1 SQVTM and CDR2 ANQGSEA.

This clone showed up just a few times. The rearrangement links TRBV5-5 to TRBJ2-3; unclear D gene. This CDR3 spans 15 amino acids. Trimming removed 2 bases from V and 4 bases from J, with 14 bases in between. The V gene's germline CDR1 is SGHKS and CDR2 YYEKEE (reference sequence). CDR3 coding DNA: TGTGCCAGCAGCTTCACAACCCTCGTGGCAGATACGCAGTATTTT. Translated: CASSFTTLVADTQYF.

The V call is TRBV27, the J call TRBJ1-2; 11 bases map to TRBD1. The ends lost 5 bases at V and 6 bases at J; junction bases unmatched: 8. Germline V gene lookup returns CDR1 MNHEY and CDR2 SMNVEV (reference sequence). The CDR3 sequence is 15 residues long. CDR3 nucleotide sequence: TGTGCCAGCAGTCCCTGGACAGGGGGCTTCAATGGCTACACCTTC. Translation gives CASSPWTGGFNGYTF.

This clone was observed a few times. V is TRBV29-1 and J is TRBJ2-5; TRBD2 matches at 8 bases. The CDR3 has 12 amino acids. In germline, CDR1 is SQVTM, CDR2 ANQGSEA. The junction had 1 base not matched to a gene; V was cut back by 4 bases and J by 3 bases. CDR3 DNA: TGCAGCGTTGCGACTAGCGAAGAGACCCAGTACTTC. It specifies CSVATSEETQYF.

The chain couples TRBV7-3 to TRBJ2-5; perhaps TRBD2 as D (6 bases). The J call is doubtful: the DNA matches TRBJ2-7 better. The CDR3 has 13 residues. From germline, CDR1 is SGHTA and CDR2 FQGTGA. The CDR3 DNA sequence: TGTGCCAGCAGCTTATTCGGGGGCTACGAGCAGTACTTC. Its protein product is CASSLFGGYEQYF.

The chain combines TRBV5-1 with TRBJ2-3; 11 bases match TRBD2. This CDR3 comprises 16 residues. The V gene's germline CDR1 is SGHRS and CDR2 YFSETQ. With 0 bases clipped from V and 4 bases from J, the junction kept 4 bases outside the gene matches. CDR3 nucleotides: TGCGCCAGCAGCTTGGAACTAGCGGGAGCGGCAGATACGCAGTATTTT. It specifies CASSLELAGAADTQYF. Supplemented by reference TRBV5-1 and TRBJ2-3, the full variable domain reads KAGVTQTPRYLIKTRGQQVTLSCSPISGHRSVSWYQQTPGQGLQFLFEYFSETQRNKGNFPGRFSGRQFSNSRSEMNVSTLELGDSALYLCASSLELAGAADTQYFGPGTRLTVL.

This chain joins TRBV9 and TRBJ2-5; D remains ambiguous. Per germline, CDR1 SGDLS and CDR2 YYNGEE. Trimming shortened V by 0 bases and J by 0 bases, and 6 bases separated the two germline ends. The CDR3 consists of 14 residues. The CDR3 DNA follows: TGTGCCAGCAGCGTAGCCTTCCACCAAGAGACCCAGTACTTC. It encodes CASSVAFHQETQYF.

V and J are TRBV28 and TRBJ2-7, with D maybe TRBD2 (5 bases). Trimming removed 8 bases at V and 3 bases at J, with 17 bases between. Germline V gives CDR1 MDHEN, CDR2 SYDVKM. The length of the CDR3 is 14 residues. CDR3 sequence (DNA): TGTGCCAGCGCTGGACGGGGTGCTAACTACGAGCAGTACTTC. Translated: CASAGRGANYEQYF.

CDR3 sequence reads: CAWSEMGNQPQHF. DNA for the CDR3: TGTGCCTGGAGTGAGATGGGAAATCAGCCCCAGCATTTT. The chain is built from TRBV30 and TRBJ1-5, with D unclear. Trimming took 1 base from V and 4 from J, leaving 8 bases between them. The CDR3 runs to 13 residues. Looked up from germline, CDR1 is GTSNPN and CDR2 is SVGIG (reference sequence).

The chain joins TRBV28 to TRBJ2-7; no reliable D call. V was shortened by 6 bases and J by 0 bases, with 3 bases between the two germline ends. The CDR3 totals 11 residues. Germline loops: CDR1 MDHEN, CDR2 SYDVKM. In DNA, the CDR3 is TGTGCCAGCAGCAACTCCTACGAGCAGTACTTC. The encoded protein is CASSNSYEQYF.

The gene calls are TRBV27 and TRBJ2-7; TRBD2 matches at 7 bases. The CDR3 has 15 residues. The germline V gene has CDR1 MNHEY and CDR2 SMNVEV (reference sequence). With V trimmed by 4 bases and J by 3 bases, 9 bases remained unmatched. Written as DNA, the CDR3 is TGTGCCAGCAGTTACCTCGCGGGAGCCAACTACGAGCAGTACTTC. Translation: CASSYLAGANYEQYF.

This sequence joins TRBV28 and TRBJ2-7; 8 bases fit TRBD2. Trimming took 5 bases from V and 2 from J; bases not matched to a gene: 8. The CDR3 loop spans 15 amino acids. In germline, CDR1 is MDHEN, CDR2 SYDVKM. The CDR3 DNA sequence: TGTGCCAGCAGTCCGTCTAGCGGGCTAACCTACGAGCAGTACTTC. Its protein product is CASSPSSGLTYEQYF. The entire variable domain, with the rest obtained from reference TRBV28 and TRBJ2-7, is as follows: DVKVTQSSRYLVKRTGEKVFLECVQDMDHENMFWYRQDPGLGLRLIYFSYDVKMKEKGDIPEGYSVSREKKERFSLILESASTNQTSMYLCASSPSSGLTYEQYFGPGTRLTVT.

In this sample, this clone turned up a few times. The chain links TRBV19 to TRBJ1-2; D remains unclear. CDR3 length: 14 residues. Between the trimmed V and J ends, which lost 7 bases and 0 bases, there was a span of 12 bases. Germline assignment: CDR1 LNHDA and CDR2 SQIVND (reference sequence). CDR3 nucleotides: TGTGCCAGTACTGAAGCTGCAGCTAACTATGGCTACACCTTC. Translating it yields CASTEAAANYGYTF.

The chain is built from TRBV29-1 and TRBJ2-7; D not certain. V lost 4 bases and J lost 0, with 7 bases in between. The CDR3 is 12 residues long. The germline V gene encodes CDR1 SQVTM and CDR2 ANQGSEA. In DNA form, the CDR3 reads TGCAGCGTTGTACAGAGCTCCTACGAGCAGTACTTC. Amino acids: CSVVQSSYEQYF.

This clone was detected only a few times. V is TRBV11-2 and J is TRBJ2-5, with TRBD1 matching 8 bases. The length of the CDR3 is 14 residues. From germline, CDR1 is SGHAT and CDR2 FQNNGV. V was clipped by 1 base and J by 5 bases; unmatched bases: 3. CDR3 nucleotides: TGTGCCAGCAGCTTAGGGCCAGGGGGCGAGACCCAGTACTTC. Encoded protein: CASSLGPGGETQYF.

The chain has TRBV28 and TRBJ1-4, with D unresolved. Trimming took 4 bases from V and 4 from J, leaving 7 bases between them. Per germline, CDR1 MDHEN and CDR2 SYDVKM. This CDR3 has 13 residues. CDR3: CASSSTLNEKLFF. In DNA, the CDR3 is TGTGCCAGCAGTTCGACGCTTAATGAAAAACTGTTTTTT.

The chain recombines TRBV28 with TRBJ2-3; D is unresolved. CDR3 length equals 12 residues. The V end lost 8 bases, the J end lost 1 base, and 7 bases lay between the germline ends. Germline V gene sequence: CDR1 MDHEN, CDR2 SYDVKM. In nucleotides, the CDR3 is TGTGCCAGCCAGTCCCGCACAGATACGCAGTATTTT. It codes for CASQSRTDTQYF.

This clone showed up just a few times. The chain has TRBV29-1 and TRBJ2-1; TRBD2 might be the D (5 bases). The CDR3 runs 15 residues. V dropped 3 bases and J dropped 4 bases, with 16 bases sitting between them. Germline values: CDR1 SQVTM, CDR2 ANQGSEA. The CDR3 is CSVERASGEYNEQFF. The CDR3 nucleotides are TGCAGCGTTGAGCGTGCGAGCGGAGAATACAATGAGCAGTTCTTC.